This T cell receptor (beta chain) was retrieved from a study of shared clonotypes between healthy human individuals. Study-wide background: There were three CD4 naive, three CD4 memory, two CD8 naive and one CD8 memory plates per donor.

With respect to this clone: Its antigen remains unknown.

Original processing notes: Filtering differed for immunoSEQ, which gave only junction sequences without quality scores. Clones were sequenced by immunoSEQ multiplex PCR, and TCRdb holds only the in-frame ones, with some missing. The D gene and trimming were derived from the DNA, and the V and J assignments and clone size from that table. The sample lists 2,500,000 or so clones, just over 90% occurring once. Germline loops: CDR1 MGHDK, CDR2 SYGVNS. V was trimmed by 3 bases and J by 8 bases, leaving 14 bases between them. The CDR3 spans 14 residues. Overall study findings and caveats: Memory subsets generally showed lower estimated richness than naive subsets.

Source material: naive CD4+ T cells sorted from blood. Subset given: CD45RA+ positively selected. The chain is built from TRBV25-1 and TRBJ2-1; D is possibly TRBD2 (5 bases). This sequence was found in a man between 18 and 29 years old in good health. CDR3 region: CASSDGGGVDEQFF. The CDR3 DNA is TGTGCCAGCAGTGATGGAGGTGGGGTCGATGAGCAGTTCTTC.